Sequencing of this T cell receptor (beta chain) was carried out in a study of cytomegalovirus exposure and HLA in healthy donors. On the study more broadly: Earlier sequencing of 150 million to 200 million T cells yielded approximately 100 million unique TCR beta sequences. Points from the study as a whole: In a later analysis, most CMV-associated TCR beta chains appeared HLA-restricted. Highest at DRB1 and lowest at HLA-C, TCR association rates differed among HLA loci in a later analysis. It was likely that a cluster of highly shared sequence variants was a sequencing artifact.

The PCR ran on 60 Vbeta and 13 Jbeta primers. Generated by immunoSEQ multiplex PCR, the TCRdb table keeps only in-frame clones and is missing some. This table holds 130,000 or so clones, over 60% found once. As to this clone: Its cognate antigen is unknown.

This CDR3 spans 17 amino acids. Germline CDR1 LNHDA, CDR2 SQIVND (reference sequence). V was cut by 4 bases and J by 5 bases, with 21 bases left in between. Sample: PBMCs. This receptor was taken from a man in his thirties or forties in good health and CMV-seronegative. The chain is built from TRBV19 and TRBJ2-1, with a possible D match to TRBD1 (7 bases). The CDR3 spells CASSRGEGTVGNNEQFF. The DNA of the CDR3 is TGTGCCAGTAGTAGGGGGGAAGGGACAGTAGGAAACAATGAGCAGTTCTTC.